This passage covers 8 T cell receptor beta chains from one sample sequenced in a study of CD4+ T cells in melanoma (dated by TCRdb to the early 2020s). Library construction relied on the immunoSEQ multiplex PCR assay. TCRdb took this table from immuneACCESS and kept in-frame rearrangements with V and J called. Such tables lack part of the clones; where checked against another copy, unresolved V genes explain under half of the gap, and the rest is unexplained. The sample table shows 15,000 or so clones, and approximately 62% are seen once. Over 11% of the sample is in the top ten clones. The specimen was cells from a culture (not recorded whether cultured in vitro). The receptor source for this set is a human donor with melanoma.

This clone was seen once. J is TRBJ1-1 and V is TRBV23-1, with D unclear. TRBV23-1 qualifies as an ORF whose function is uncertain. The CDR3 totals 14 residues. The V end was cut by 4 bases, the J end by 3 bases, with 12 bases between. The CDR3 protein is CASSPGGGDTEAFF. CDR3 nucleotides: TGCGCCAGCAGTCCAGGAGGTGGGGACACTGAAGCTTTCTTT.

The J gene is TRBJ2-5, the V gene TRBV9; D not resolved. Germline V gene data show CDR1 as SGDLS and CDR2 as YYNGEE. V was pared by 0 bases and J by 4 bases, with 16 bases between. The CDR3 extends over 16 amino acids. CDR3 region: CASSVANGRSGETQYF. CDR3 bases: TGTGCCAGCAGCGTAGCGAATGGCAGGTCAGGAGAGACCCAGTACTTC.

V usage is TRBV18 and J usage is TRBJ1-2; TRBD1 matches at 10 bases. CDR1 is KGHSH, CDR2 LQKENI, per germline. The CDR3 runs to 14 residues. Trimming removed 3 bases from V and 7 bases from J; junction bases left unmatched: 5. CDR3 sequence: CASSPVGTGAGYTF. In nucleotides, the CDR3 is TGTGCCAGCTCACCCGTCGGGACAGGGGCTGGCTACACCTTC.

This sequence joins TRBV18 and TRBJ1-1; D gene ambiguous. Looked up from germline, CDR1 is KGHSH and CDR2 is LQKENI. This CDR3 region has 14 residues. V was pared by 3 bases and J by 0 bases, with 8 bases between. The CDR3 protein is CASSPSIMNTEAFF. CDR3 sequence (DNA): TGTGCCAGCTCACCGAGTATAATGAACACTGAAGCTTTCTTT.

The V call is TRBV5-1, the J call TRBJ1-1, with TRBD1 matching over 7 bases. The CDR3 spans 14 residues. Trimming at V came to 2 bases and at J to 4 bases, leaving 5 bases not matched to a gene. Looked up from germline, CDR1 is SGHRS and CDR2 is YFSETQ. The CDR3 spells CASSFSRGTTEAFF. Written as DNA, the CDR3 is TGCGCCAGCAGCTTTTCCAGGGGGACCACTGAAGCTTTCTTT.

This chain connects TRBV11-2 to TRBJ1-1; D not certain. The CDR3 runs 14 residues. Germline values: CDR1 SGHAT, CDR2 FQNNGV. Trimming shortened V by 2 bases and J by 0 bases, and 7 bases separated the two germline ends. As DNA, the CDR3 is TGTGCCAGCAGCTTAAAGGGAATGAACACTGAAGCTTTCTTT. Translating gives CASSLKGMNTEAFF.

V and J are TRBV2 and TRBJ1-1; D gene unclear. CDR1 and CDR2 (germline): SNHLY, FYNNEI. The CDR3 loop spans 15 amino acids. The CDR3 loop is CVIKPVLRIRGEAFF. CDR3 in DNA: TGTGTCATTAAGCCAGTCCTCCGTATTAGAGGTGAAGCTTTCTTT.

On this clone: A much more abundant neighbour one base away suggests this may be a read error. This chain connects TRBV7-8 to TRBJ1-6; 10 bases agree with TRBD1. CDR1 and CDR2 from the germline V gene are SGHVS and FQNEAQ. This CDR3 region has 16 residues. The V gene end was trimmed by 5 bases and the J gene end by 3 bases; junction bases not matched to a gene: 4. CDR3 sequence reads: CASSAGQGFYNSPLHF. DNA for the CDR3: TGTGCCAGCAGCGCGGGACAGGGGTTCTATAATTCACCCCTCCACTTT.